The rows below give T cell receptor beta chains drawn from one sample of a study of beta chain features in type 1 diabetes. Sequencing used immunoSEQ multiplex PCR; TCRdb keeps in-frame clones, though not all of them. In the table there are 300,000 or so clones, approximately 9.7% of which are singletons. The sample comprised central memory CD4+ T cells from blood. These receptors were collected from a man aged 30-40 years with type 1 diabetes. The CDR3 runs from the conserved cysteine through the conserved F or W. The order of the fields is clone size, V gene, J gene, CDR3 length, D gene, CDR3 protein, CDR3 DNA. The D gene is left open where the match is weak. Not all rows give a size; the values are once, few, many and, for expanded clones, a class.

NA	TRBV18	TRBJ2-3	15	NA	CASSPDRWGTDTQYF	TGTGCCAGCTCACCTGACAGATGGGGCACAGATACGCAGTATTTT
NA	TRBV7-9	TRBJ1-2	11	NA	CASSLFGGYTF	TGTGCCAGCAGCTTATTTGGTGGCTACACCTTC
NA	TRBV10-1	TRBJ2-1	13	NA	CASSEPGIDEQFF	TGCGCCAGCAGTGAACCGGGGATCGATGAGCAGTTCTTC
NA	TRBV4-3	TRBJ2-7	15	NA	CASSIAQGSSYEQYF	TGCGCCAGCAGCATCGCCCAAGGGAGCTCCTACGAGCAGTACTTC
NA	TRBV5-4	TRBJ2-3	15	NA	CASSLGGTSTDTQYF	TGTGCCAGCAGCTTGGGGGGCACTAGCACAGATACGCAGTATTTT
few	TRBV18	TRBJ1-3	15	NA	CASAASLNSGNTIYF	TGTGCCAGCGCGGCCTCGTTAAACTCTGGAAACACCATATATTTT
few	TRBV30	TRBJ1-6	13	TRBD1	CASNRGDGSPLHF	TGTGCCAGTAACAGGGGCGATGGTTCACCCCTCCACTTT
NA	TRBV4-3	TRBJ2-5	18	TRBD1	CASSLYLGTGGAGETQYF	TGCGCCAGCAGCCTTTACCTTGGGACAGGGGGCGCAGGGGAGACCCAGTACTTC
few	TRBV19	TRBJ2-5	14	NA	CASSIRTEQETQYF	TGTGCCAGTAGTATCAGGACAGAGCAAGAGACCCAGTACTTC
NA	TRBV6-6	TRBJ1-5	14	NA	CASSWGDSNQPQHF	TGTGCCAGCAGTTGGGGGGATAGCAATCAGCCCCAGCATTTT
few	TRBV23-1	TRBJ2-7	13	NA	CASSQSQGYEQYF	TGCGCCAGCAGTCAATCACAGGGCTACGAGCAGTACTTC
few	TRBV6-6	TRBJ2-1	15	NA	CASRQGPPNRDEQFF	TGTGCCAGCAGGCAGGGACCCCCGAATAGGGATGAGCAGTTCTTC
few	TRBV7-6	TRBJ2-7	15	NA	CASSFQPARGYEQYF	TGTGCCAGCAGCTTTCAGCCAGCCAGGGGTTACGAGCAGTACTTC
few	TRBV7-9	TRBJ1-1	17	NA	CASSSKTGQGQTGEAFF	TGTGCCAGCAGCTCCAAGACGGGGCAGGGCCAAACAGGTGAAGCTTTCTTT
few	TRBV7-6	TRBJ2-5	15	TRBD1	CASSPGQVGSETQYF	TGTGCCAGCAGCCCGGGACAGGTCGGATCTGAGACCCAGTACTTC
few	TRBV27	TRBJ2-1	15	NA	CASRRVGNSLIGEFF	TGTGCCAGCAGAAGAGTTGGGAATTCCTTGATCGGGGAGTTCTTC
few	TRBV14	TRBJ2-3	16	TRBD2	CASSLLSGGTTDTQYF	TGTGCCAGCAGTCTCCTTAGCGGGGGGACCACAGATACGCAGTATTTT
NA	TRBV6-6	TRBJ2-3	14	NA	CASSYSGSTDTQYF	TGTGCCAGCAGTTACTCAGGTAGCACAGATACGCAGTATTTT
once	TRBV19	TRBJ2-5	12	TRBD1	CASSTGGETQYF	TGTGCCAGTAGTACAGGGGGAGAGACCCAGTACTTC
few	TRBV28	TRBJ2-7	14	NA	CASSLRGSRYEQYF	TGTGCCAGCAGTTTAAGGGGTAGTCGGTACGAGCAGTACTTC
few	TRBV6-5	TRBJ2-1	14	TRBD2	CASSSSGGRNEQFF	TGTGCCAGCAGTTCTAGCGGGGGGCGAAATGAGCAGTTCTTC
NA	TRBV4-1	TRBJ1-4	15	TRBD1	CASSQEGQGGEKLFF	TGCGCCAGCAGCCAAGAGGGACAGGGAGGTGAAAAACTGTTTTTT
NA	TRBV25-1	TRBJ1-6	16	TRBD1	CASSEWDSSYNSPLHF	TGTGCCAGCAGTGAATGGGACAGCTCCTATAATTCACCCCTCCACTTT
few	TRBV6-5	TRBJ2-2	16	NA	CASSSAGGRNTGELFF	TGTGCCAGCAGTTCGGCCGGTGGAAGGAACACCGGGGAGCTGTTTTTT
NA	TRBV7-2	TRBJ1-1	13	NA	CASSLALNTDAFF	TGTGCCAGCAGCTTAGCCCTTAACACTGACGCTTTCTTT
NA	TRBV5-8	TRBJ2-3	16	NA	CASSLAGRGTGGTQYF	TGTGCCAGCAGCTTGGCGGGACGCGGTACGGGTGGTACGCAGTATTTT
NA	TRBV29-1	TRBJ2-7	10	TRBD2	CSVGEGEQYF	TGCAGCGTTGGGGAGGGCGAGCAGTACTTC
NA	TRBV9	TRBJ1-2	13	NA	CASSVDSGDGYTF	TGTGCCAGCAGCGTTGACAGTGGTGATGGCTACACCTTC
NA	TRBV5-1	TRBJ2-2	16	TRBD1	CASSLPGQGNTGELFF	TGCGCCAGCAGCTTACCGGGACAGGGGAACACCGGGGAGCTGTTTTTT
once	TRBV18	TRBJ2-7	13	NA	CASSLSRLYEQYF	TGTGCCAGCTCACTAAGCCGGCTCTACGAGCAGTACTTC
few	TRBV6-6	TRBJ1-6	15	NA	CASSYSTGKGSPLHF	TGTGCCAGCAGTTACTCGACCGGGAAAGGCTCACCCCTCCACTTT